The 25 T cell receptor beta chains listed next were all sequenced from one sample in a study of long-term antiretroviral therapy in people with HIV (dated by TCRdb to about 2022). The immunoSEQ hsTCRB v3.0 assay was used at survey level resolution to sequence the TRB variable region. TCRdb's version of the immuneACCESS table is confined to in-frame rearrangements and falls short of the full clone set. An unresolved V gene accounts for under half of the shortfall where checked; the remainder is of unknown origin. This sample holds tens of thousands of clones; approximately 80% were observed only once. The ten largest clones add up to around 6.3% of the sample. Sequenced material: unsorted PBMCs, taken 0.6 years after starting antiretroviral therapy. The receptors derive from a man aged 18 to 30 with HIV.

V is TRBV6-5 and J is TRBJ1-1; weak D call: TRBD1 (6 bases). The germline gives CDR1 MNHEY, CDR2 SVGAGI. The CDR3 is 13 amino acids. Trimming stripped 6 bases from V and 3 bases from J, with 11 bases between. The CDR3 protein is CASRGGADTEAFF. Here the CDR3 DNA reads TGTGCCAGCAGGGGGGGCGCGGACACTGAAGCTTTCTTT.

V is TRBV5-1 and J is TRBJ2-1; D perhaps matches TRBD1 (6 bases). This CDR3 is built from 15 residues. Trimming took off 9 bases at V and 1 base at J, with 17 bases between the two ends. Germline V CDR1 and CDR2: SGHRS, YFSETQ. CDR3 protein: CAIRAGEGSYNEQFF. The CDR3 DNA sequence: TGCGCCATCAGGGCAGGGGAAGGATCCTACAATGAGCAGTTCTTC.

The genes are TRBV18 and TRBJ2-3; TRBD2 might be the D (5 bases). The CDR3 runs 14 residues. Germline V CDR1 and CDR2: KGHSH, LQKENI. The V end was cut by 8 bases, the J end by 2 bases, with 14 bases between. CDR3: CASRTEANTDTQYF. In nucleotides, the CDR3 is TGTGCCAGCCGGACGGAGGCTAACACAGATACGCAGTATTTT.

The V and J genes are TRBV4-3 and TRBJ2-3; a weak D match, TRBD1 (5 bases). The CDR3 runs 16 residues. Germline V lookup: CDR1 LGHNA, CDR2 YSLEER. V was trimmed by 2 bases and J by 0 bases, leaving 12 bases between them. DNA for the CDR3: TGCGCCAGCAGCCAAAGGGGTTTTCCGAGCACAGATACGCAGTATTTT. Amino acids: CASSQRGFPSTDTQYF.

The rearrangement uses TRBV6-5 and TRBJ2-1, with D perhaps TRBD2 (6 bases). Germline V lookup: CDR1 MNHEY, CDR2 SVGAGI. Between the trimmed V and J ends, which lost 7 bases and 5 bases, there was a span of 15 bases. The CDR3 runs 14 residues. In DNA, the CDR3 is TGTGCCAGCAAAGGGTGGGGCGGGGACAATGAGCAGTTCTTC. This codes for CASKGWGGDNEQFF.

The chain is built from TRBV19 and TRBJ1-2, with D possibly being TRBD1 (6 bases). Deletions cut 6 bases from V and 4 bases from J, with 15 bases between. Germline CDR1 and CDR2: LNHDA and SQIVND (reference sequence). The CDR3 has 14 amino acids. The CDR3 loop is CASSQGGRGYGYTF. In DNA, the CDR3 is TGTGCCAGTAGCCAAGGGGGACGCGGCTATGGCTACACCTTC.

The chain recombines TRBV27 with TRBJ2-7, with 10 positions matching TRBD1. The J segment lost 4 bases and the V segment lost 5 bases, leaving 8 bases of the junction unmatched. The germline CDR1 and CDR2 sequences are MNHEY and SMNVEV (reference sequence). This CDR3 is built from 15 residues. CDR3 loop: CASSTPTGGDYEQYF. The CDR3 DNA reads TGTGCCAGCAGTACACCGACAGGGGGCGATTACGAGCAGTACTTC.

This clone was found a few times. CDR3 sequence: CASSVDSGNYGYTF. The DNA of the CDR3 is TGTGCCAGCAGCGTAGATTCGGGGAACTATGGCTACACCTTC. The rearrangement uses TRBV9 and TRBJ1-2; D is ambiguous. Germline CDR1 is SGDLS and CDR2 is YYNGEE. This CDR3 contains 14 residues. The germline V and J ends were trimmed by 0 bases and 2 bases, with 8 bases remaining between them.

This chain connects TRBV28 to TRBJ2-2; tentative D call: TRBD2 (5 bases). The V end was cut by 4 bases, the J end by 1 base, with 7 bases between. CDR3 length equals 14 residues. From germline, CDR1 is MDHEN and CDR2 SYDVKM. CDR3 DNA sequence: TGTGCCAGCAGTTCGAGCGGGAACACCGGGGAGCTGTTTTTT. Protein: CASSSSGNTGELFF.

The rearrangement joins TRBV28 to TRBJ1-1, with D unclear. Deletions cut 8 bases from V and 7 bases from J, with 14 bases between. The CDR3 is 12 amino acids. The germline V gene encodes CDR1 MDHEN and CDR2 SYDVKM. CDR3 loop: CASGVGLVEAFF. CDR3 sequence (DNA): TGTGCCAGCGGGGTAGGGTTGGTTGAAGCTTTCTTT.

The chain is built from TRBV7-9 and TRBJ2-3, with 10 bases fitting TRBD1. The CDR3 loop spans 15 amino acids. CDR1 SEHNR and CDR2 FQNEAQ come from the germline V gene (reference sequence). With V trimmed by 7 bases and J by 4 bases, 8 bases remained unmatched. In DNA form, the CDR3 reads TGTGCCAGCATCATAGGACAGGGGGTAGCAGATACGCAGTATTTT. Translated, it gives CASIIGQGVADTQYF.

J is TRBJ2-3 and V is TRBV7-2, with 7 bases aligning to TRBD2. After removal of 4 bases from V and 4 bases from J, the junction contained 8 bases not matched to a gene. The CDR3 consists of 15 residues. Germline-derived CDR1 and CDR2 are SGHTA and FQGNSA. The DNA for the CDR3 is TGTGCCAGCAGCTCCTACGGCGGGAGATCAGATACGCAGTATTTT. This sequence encodes CASSSYGGRSDTQYF.

The chain uses TRBV7-2 and TRBJ2-7; 7 bases fit TRBD1. V was pared by 4 bases and J by 5 bases, with 11 bases of the junction left unmatched. From germline, CDR1 is SGHTA and CDR2 FQGNSA. This CDR3 is built from 15 residues. CDR3 amino acids: CASSSRTGSGDEQYF. The CDR3 DNA is TGTGCCAGCAGCTCCAGGACAGGTAGTGGCGACGAGCAGTACTTC.

J is TRBJ2-7 and V is TRBV7-9; the D call may be TRBD1 or TRBD2 (6 bases each). Germline V lookup: CDR1 SEHNR, CDR2 FQNEAQ (reference sequence). The CDR3 has 16 amino acids. V shed 0 bases and J shed 0 bases, with 12 bases lying between them. The CDR3 spells CASSLAGGSSSYEQYF. The CDR3 bases are TGTGCCAGCAGCTTAGCGGGGGGCAGCAGCTCCTACGAGCAGTACTTC.

This clone has more than one count but fewer than ten. J is TRBJ2-6 and V is TRBV15; D is unclear. The V gene's germline CDR1 is LNHNV and CDR2 YYDKDF (reference sequence). The CDR3 is 15 residues long. V lost 0 bases, J lost 0 bases, and 3 bases lay in between. The CDR3 nucleotides are TGTGCCACCAGCAGAGATAACTCTGGGGCCAACGTCCTGACTTTC. Translating it yields CATSRDNSGANVLTF.

The V call is TRBV9, the J call TRBJ2-7; possible D gene TRBD1, 6 bases. CDR3 size: 15 residues. Trimming took off 0 bases at V and 3 bases at J, with 13 bases between the two ends. Per the germline V gene, CDR1 is SGDLS and CDR2 is YYNGEE. For the CDR3, the DNA is TGTGCCAGCAGCGTAGCCCCGGGCAGGGGCTACGAGCAGTACTTC. This encodes CASSVAPGRGYEQYF.

The chain employs TRBV7-9 and TRBJ1-2; the D is unclear. Trimming removed 4 bases from V and 6 bases from J, with 18 bases in between. The CDR3 is 15 residues long. CDR1 SEHNR and CDR2 FQNEAQ come from the germline V gene (reference sequence). This chain's CDR3 is CASSSDLGFRDGYTF. The CDR3 DNA is TGTGCCAGCAGCTCCGACCTTGGGTTTCGCGATGGCTACACCTTC.

This clone was seen only once. The rearrangement joins TRBV11-2 to TRBJ2-1, with D perhaps TRBD1 or TRBD2 (5 bases each). CDR3 length: 12 amino acids. The V gene lost 0 bases and the J gene lost 8 bases, with 5 bases spanning the gap. From germline, CDR1 is SGHAT and CDR2 FQNNGV. CDR3 region: CASSLEGDEQFF. DNA for the CDR3: TGTGCCAGCAGCTTAGAGGGGGATGAGCAGTTCTTC.

This clone was detected only a few times. The CDR3 carries no conserved terminal phenylalanine or tryptophan, so it likely arises from a read error. The limits of the CDR3 on the DNA are not certain, so only TCRdb's listed CDR3 is given. The V gene is TRBV18, the J gene TRBJ2-7. Including both end residues, the CDR3 is 12 amino acids long. Germline lookup yields CDR1 KGHSH and CDR2 LQKENI. This CDR3 reads CASSPPLRTEHS.

The chain recombines TRBV13 with TRBJ2-2; the match to TRBD2 covers 10 bases. The CDR3 loop spans 16 amino acids. Germline-derived CDR1 and CDR2 are PRHDT and FYEKMQ (reference sequence). V shed 4 bases, J shed 6 bases, and the junction held 8 bases outside the gene matches. The CDR3 sequence: CASSSWYSGRPGELFF. The CDR3 region has the DNA TGTGCCAGCAGCTCGTGGTATAGCGGGAGGCCCGGGGAGCTGTTTTTT. The full variable domain, with the rest looked up from reference TRBV13 and TRBJ2-2, is AAGVIQSPRHLIKEKRETATLKCYPIPRHDTVYWYQQGPGQDPQFLISFYEKMQSDKGSIPDRFSAQQFSDYHSELNMSSLELGDSALYFCASSSWYSGRPGELFFGEGSRLTVL.

The chain has TRBV7-2 and TRBJ2-2, with D possibly TRBD1 on 5 matching bases. This CDR3 has 15 amino acids. V lost 6 bases, J lost 4 bases, and 15 bases lay in between. The germline V gene has CDR1 SGHTA and CDR2 FQGNSA. The CDR3 bases are TGTGCCAGCAGTATAGGGGTGATCGGCACCGGGGAGCTGTTTTTT. Translated: CASSIGVIGTGELFF.

The chain links TRBV29-1 to TRBJ2-3, with 12 bases aligning to TRBD2. The germline CDR1 and CDR2 sequences are SQVTM and ANQGSEA. The CDR3 loop spans 15 amino acids. Trimming cost V 8 bases and J 6 bases; bases outside gene matches: 12. The CDR3 protein is CSLLLAGGPGDTQYF. The CDR3 DNA is TGCAGCCTTTTACTAGCGGGAGGCCCCGGGGATACGCAGTATTTT.

The rearrangement uses TRBV18 and TRBJ2-2; a weak D match, TRBD1 (5 bases). The CDR3 has 14 amino acids. V was trimmed by 2 bases and J by 6 bases, leaving 10 bases between them. The germline V gene encodes CDR1 KGHSH and CDR2 LQKENI. The CDR3 here is CASSPSDRAGELFF. The CDR3 DNA reads TGTGCCAGCTCACCATCCGACAGAGCCGGGGAGCTGTTTTTT.

This clone has a single count. In DNA form, the CDR3 reads TGTGCCAGCAGTTATGGGGACTCCTACGAGCAGTACTTC. This translates into CASSYGDSYEQYF. The V call is TRBV6-5, the J call TRBJ2-7; D not resolved. The CDR3 has 13 residues. Germline assignment: CDR1 MNHEY and CDR2 SVGAGI. Deletions cut 3 bases from V and 0 bases from J, with 6 bases between.

This clone was seen more than once but under ten times. The J gene is TRBJ2-7, the V gene TRBV4-1, with TRBD2 as a possible D gene (5 bases). The V end was cut by 2 bases, the J end by 2 bases, with 13 bases between. CDR1 and CDR2 from the germline V gene are MGHRA and YSYEKL. The CDR3 totals 15 residues. The CDR3 reads CASSQYLGGTYEQYF. The CDR3 DNA follows: TGCGCCAGCAGCCAATACCTAGGAGGCACCTACGAGCAGTACTTC.